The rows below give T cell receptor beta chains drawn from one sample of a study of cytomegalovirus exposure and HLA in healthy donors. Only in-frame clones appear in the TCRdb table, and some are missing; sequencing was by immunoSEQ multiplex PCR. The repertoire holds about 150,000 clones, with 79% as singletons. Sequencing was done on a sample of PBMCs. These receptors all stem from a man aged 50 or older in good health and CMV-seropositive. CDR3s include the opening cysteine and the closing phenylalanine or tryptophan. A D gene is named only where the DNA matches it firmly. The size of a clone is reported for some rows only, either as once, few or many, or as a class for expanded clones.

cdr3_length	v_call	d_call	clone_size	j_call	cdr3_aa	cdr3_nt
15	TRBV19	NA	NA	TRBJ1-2	CASNPARALNYGYTF	TGTGCCAGTAACCCTGCCAGGGCACTAAACTATGGCTACACCTTC
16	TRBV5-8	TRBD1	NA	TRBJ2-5	CASSDKDREVQETQYF	TGTGCCAGCAGCGATAAGGACAGGGAGGTACAAGAGACCCAGTACTTC
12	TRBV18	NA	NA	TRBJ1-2	CASSLDTYGYTF	TGTGCCAGCTCCCTGGACACCTATGGCTACACCTTC
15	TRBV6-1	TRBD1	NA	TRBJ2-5	CASRSRDRGGETQYF	TGTGCCAGCAGGTCACGTGACAGGGGTGGGGAGACCCAGTACTTC
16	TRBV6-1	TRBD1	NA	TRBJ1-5	CASSELRTGSNQPQHF	TGTGCCAGCAGTGAACTTAGGACAGGAAGCAATCAGCCCCAGCATTTT
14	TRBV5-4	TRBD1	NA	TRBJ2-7	CASSLESARGEQYF	TGTGCCAGCAGCTTGGAGTCTGCCAGGGGGGAGCAGTACTTC
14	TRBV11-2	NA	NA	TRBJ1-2	CASSLVGTEYGYTF	TGTGCCAGCAGCTTAGTGGGGACTGAGTATGGCTACACCTTC
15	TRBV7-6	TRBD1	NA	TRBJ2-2	CASSPGTENTGELFF	TGTGCCAGCAGCCCCGGGACAGAGAACACCGGGGAGCTGTTTTTT
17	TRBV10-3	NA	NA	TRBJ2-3	CAISEKAPTSFTDTQYF	TGTGCCATCAGTGAGAAGGCGCCGACTTCTTTCACAGATACGCAGTATTTT
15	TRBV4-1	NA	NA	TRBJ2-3	CASSQGTAEADTQYF	TGCGCCAGCAGCCAAGGGACAGCAGAGGCAGATACGCAGTATTTT
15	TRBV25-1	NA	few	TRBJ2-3	CASSESGRGTDTQYF	TGTGCCAGCAGTGAATCGGGCAGGGGCACAGATACGCAGTATTTT
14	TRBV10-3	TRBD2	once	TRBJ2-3	CAISPGLAADTQYF	TGTGCCATCAGTCCGGGACTAGCGGCAGATACGCAGTATTTT
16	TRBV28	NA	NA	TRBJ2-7	CASSFPSRSKTYEQYF	TGTGCCAGCAGTTTTCCGTCTCGGAGTAAGACCTACGAGCAGTACTTC
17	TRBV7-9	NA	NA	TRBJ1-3	CSSSELWGGYSGNTIYF	TGTTCCAGCAGCGAACTCTGGGGGGGCTACTCTGGAAACACCATATATTTT
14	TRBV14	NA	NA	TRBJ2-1	CASSSRLAYNEQFF	TGTGCCAGCAGCTCCCGACTAGCCTACAATGAGCAGTTCTTC
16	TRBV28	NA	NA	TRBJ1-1	CASSSAGPTGITEAFF	TGTGCCAGCAGTTCCGCCGGGCCCACGGGGATCACTGAAGCTTTCTTT
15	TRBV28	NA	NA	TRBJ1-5	CASSLFVGSNQPQHF	TGTGCCAGCAGTTTATTTGTCGGGAGCAATCAGCCCCAGCATTTT
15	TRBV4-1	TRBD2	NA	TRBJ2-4	CASSYSAGGKNIQYF	TGCGCCAGCAGCTACTCAGCGGGGGGGAAAAACATTCAGTACTTC
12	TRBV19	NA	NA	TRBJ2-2	CAIRAQVGELFF	TGTGCCATCCGCGCGCAAGTCGGGGAGCTGTTTTTT
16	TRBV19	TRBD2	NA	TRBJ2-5	CASSPSLAGDWETQYF	TGTGCCAGTAGCCCCTCGCTAGCGGGAGACTGGGAGACCCAGTACTTC
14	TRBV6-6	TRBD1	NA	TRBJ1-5	CASSYLDRVQPQHF	TGTGCCAGCAGTTACTTGGACAGGGTTCAGCCCCAGCATTTT
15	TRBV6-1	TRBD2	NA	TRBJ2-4	CASGRLAGAKNIQYF	TGTGCCAGCGGAAGACTAGCTGGGGCCAAAAACATTCAGTACTTC
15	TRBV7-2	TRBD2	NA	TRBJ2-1	CASSFTSGSYNEQFF	TGTGCCAGCAGCTTCACTAGCGGGAGCTACAATGAGCAGTTCTTC
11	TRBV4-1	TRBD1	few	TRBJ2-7	CAIKGAHEQYF	TGCGCCATCAAGGGGGCACACGAGCAGTACTTC
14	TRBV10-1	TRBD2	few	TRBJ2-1	CASSERGGLNEQFF	TGCGCCAGCAGTGAACGCGGGGGGCTCAATGAGCAGTTCTTC
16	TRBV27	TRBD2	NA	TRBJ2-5	CASSPRLAGGGETQYF	TGTGCCAGCAGTCCCAGACTAGCGGGAGGAGGGGAGACCCAGTACTTC
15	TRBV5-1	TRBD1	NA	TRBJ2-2	CASSRTGGDTGELFF	TGCGCCAGCAGTAGGACAGGGGGGGACACCGGGGAGCTGTTTTTT
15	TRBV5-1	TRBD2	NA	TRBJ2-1	CASSPGLAGDNEQFF	TGCGCCAGCAGCCCCGGACTAGCGGGAGACAATGAGCAGTTCTTC
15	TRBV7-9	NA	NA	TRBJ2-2	CASSPGTTNTGELFF	TGTGCCAGCAGCCCCGGGACAACGAACACCGGGGAGCTGTTTTTT
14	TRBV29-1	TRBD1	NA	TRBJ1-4	CSVEGTGVGEKLFF	TGCAGCGTTGAGGGGACAGGGGTCGGCGAAAAACTGTTTTTT
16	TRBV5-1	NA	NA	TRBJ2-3	CASSLALLVGTDTQYF	TGCGCCAGCAGCTTGGCCCTTCTAGTGGGCACAGATACGCAGTATTTT
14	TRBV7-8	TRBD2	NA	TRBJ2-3	CASSLPLAGGGQYF	TGTGCCAGCAGCCTACCTCTAGCGGGAGGTGGGCAGTATTTT
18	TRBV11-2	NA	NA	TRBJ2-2	CASSLDPSFSRNTGELFF	TGTGCCAGCAGCTTAGATCCCTCTTTCTCTCGTAACACCGGGGAGCTGTTTTTT
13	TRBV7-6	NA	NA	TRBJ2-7	CASSSDSSYEQYF	TGTGCCAGCAGCTCTGACAGCTCCTACGAGCAGTACTTC
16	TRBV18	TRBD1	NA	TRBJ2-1	CASSPSRQGFDNEQFF	TGTGCCAGCTCACCAAGTCGACAGGGATTTGACAATGAGCAGTTCTTC
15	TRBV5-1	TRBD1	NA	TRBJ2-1	CASSSRTGGEDEQFF	TGCGCCAGCAGCTCCCGGACAGGGGGGGAGGATGAGCAGTTCTTC
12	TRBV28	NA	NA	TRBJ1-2	CASSLSEYGYTF	TGTGCCAGCAGTTTAAGCGAATATGGCTACACCTTC